This TCR beta chain was profiled in a study of regulatory T cells in long-lasting Graves disease. This CDR3 has 15 residues. Germline V gene data show CDR1 as SGHVS and CDR2 as FQNEAQ. J gave up 3 bases and V 3 bases, and 5 bases lay outside the gene matches. Building the TCR beta libraries relied on iRepertoire HTBI primers, and CDR3 regions underwent Arm-PCR. Each CDR3 protein gets one entry after TCRdb re-called the multiplex PCR reads with MiXCR. The data contain roughly 360,000 distinct CDR3 sequences, approximately 12% of them singletons. At least ten counts were recorded for this clonotype. Described time point: newly diagnosed GD, antithyroid drugs for less than 3 months. TCR sequences were obtained from RNA taken from PBMCs. These sequences were also reported in another study, on T cells in Graves' hyperthyroidism and ophthalmopathy.

The rearrangement uses TRBV7-8 and TRBJ1-2; TRBD1 aligns across 9 bases. The material was peripheral blood mononuclear cells (PBMCs), obtained at new diagnosis, from a patient treated with antithyroid drugs. This sequence was found in a woman aged 18 to 35 with Graves disease. This CDR3 reads CASSFRTGVDYGYTF. For the CDR3, the DNA is TGTGCCAGCAGCTTTCGGACAGGGGTAGACTATGGCTACACCTTC.